One TCR beta chain is described in this entry. Its specificity is unknown. In germline, CDR1 is LNHDA, CDR2 SQIVND (reference sequence). This CDR3 is built from 11 residues. Trimming left V 7 bases short and J 5 bases short, with 6 bases between. The record originates from a study of vaccination and CD4 T cells after COVID-19. On the study more broadly: The stimulus for the cells was overlapping spike peptides derived from SARS-CoV-2, HCoV-NL63, HCoV-OC43 and HCoV-229E.

The study sequenced cultured CD4+ T cell DNA using the Oncomine TCR Beta short-read assay. Genomic DNA extraction was carried out from cultured CD4+ T cells. TCRdb re-called the PCR reads through MiXCR, storing one row per CDR3 protein. The sample has around 10,000 distinct CDR3 sequences, under 40% seen once; the top ten hold roughly a fifth. The treatment was: roughly 11-day PBMC culture with coronavirus spike peptide pools or control peptides (ViraFEST assay). Investigators obtained the unexposed donor's CD4+ T cells before the COVID-19 pandemic (2011-2018). Sequencing was done on a sample of CD4+ T cells from blood, cultured in vitro. This chain joins TRBV19 and TRBJ2-1, with unresolved D. The TCR was taken from a human donor in good health. The CDR3 bases are TGTGCCAGTAACAGAAACAATGAGCAGTTCTTC. It codes for CASNRNNEQFF.